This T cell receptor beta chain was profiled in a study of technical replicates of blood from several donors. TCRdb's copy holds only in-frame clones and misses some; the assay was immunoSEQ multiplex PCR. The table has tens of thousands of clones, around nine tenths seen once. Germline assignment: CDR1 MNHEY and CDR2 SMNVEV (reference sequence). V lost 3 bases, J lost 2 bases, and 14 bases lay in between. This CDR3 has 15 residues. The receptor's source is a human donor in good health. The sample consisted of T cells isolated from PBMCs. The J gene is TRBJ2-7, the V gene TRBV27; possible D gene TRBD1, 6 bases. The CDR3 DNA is TGTGCCAGCAGTTTTGGCACAGGGTCAACCTACGAGCAGTACTTC. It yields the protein CASSFGTGSTYEQYF.